The 18 T cell receptor beta chains listed next were all sequenced from one sample in a study of T cells in Graves' hyperthyroidism and ophthalmopathy. RNA transcripts provided the source from which TCR beta CDR3 regions were amplified. A set of HTBI primers served as the primers for a first-round RT-PCR of the TCR CDR3. TCRdb recomputed calls from the multiplex PCR reads with MiXCR, one row per CDR3 protein. The sample shows around 270,000 distinct CDR3 sequences, 15% to 20% of them seen only once. The sample consisted of blood. The origin of the receptors is a man aged 45-60 years with Graves' ophthalmopathy.

This clonotype came up a few times. The gene calls are TRBV6-2 or TRBV6-3 and TRBJ2-1; 7 bases agree with TRBD2. V lost 6 bases, J lost 7 bases, and 15 bases stayed unmatched. The V gene's germline CDR1 is MNHEY and CDR2 SVGEGT. There are 16 residues in the CDR3. The CDR3 DNA is TGTGCCAGCAGCTTCTGGGGGGGAGGGCCGGGGAATGAGCAGTTCTTC. Encoded protein: CASSFWGGGPGNEQFF.

The chain joins TRBV29-1 to TRBJ2-1, with 9 bases that match TRBD2. The CDR3 length is 13 residues. From germline, CDR1 is SQVTM and CDR2 ANQGSEA. V shed 7 bases and J 9 bases; nucleotides not matched to a gene: 10. This chain's CDR3 is CSAAGGRAFEQFF. CDR3 bases: TGCAGCGCTGCGGGCGGGAGGGCTTTTGAGCAGTTCTTC.

This clonotype showed up many times. The genes are TRBV11-2 and TRBJ2-7, with 7 bases aligning to TRBD1. The CDR3 covers 14 residues. J gave up 3 bases and V 1 base, and 3 bases lay outside the gene matches. Germline CDR1 and CDR2: SGHAT and FQNNGV. CDR3 amino acids: CASSLGQGLYEQYF. CDR3 nucleotide sequence: TGTGCCAGCAGCTTAGGACAGGGCCTCTACGAGCAGTACTTC.

The J gene is TRBJ2-7, the V gene TRBV27; 7 bases map to TRBD2. V was pared by 6 bases and J by 0 bases, with 8 bases of the junction left unmatched. CDR3 length equals 15 residues. Germline V gene lookup returns CDR1 MNHEY and CDR2 SMNVEV (reference sequence). CDR3 sequence reads: CASSRDYRFSYEQYF. The CDR3 bases are TGTGCCAGCAGCCGGGACTACAGATTCTCCTACGAGCAGTACTTC.

This clonotype turned up a few times. V usage is TRBV3-1 and J usage is TRBJ1-2; 8 bases fit TRBD1. CDR1 and CDR2 (germline): LGHDT, YNNKEL (reference sequence). CDR3 length: 16 amino acids. V was clipped by 1 base and J by 8 bases; unmatched bases: 12. In DNA form, the CDR3 reads TGTGCCAGCAGCCAAGGGCAGGGACAGGTGGCCTCCGGCTACACCTTC. It translates to CASSQGQGQVASGYTF.

This chain links TRBV29-1 with TRBJ2-5; D ambiguous. Per germline, CDR1 SQVTM and CDR2 ANQGSEA. V shed 4 bases and J shed 8 bases, with 11 bases lying between them. The CDR3 has 11 amino acids. The CDR3 region is CSVAPRITQYF. In DNA, the CDR3 is TGCAGCGTTGCTCCCCGGATTACCCAGTACTTC.

In the case of this clonotype: A much larger clone lies a single base off, so this may be a read error. The chain has TRBV13 and TRBJ2-1, with 11 bases aligning to TRBD1. CDR1 is PRHDT, CDR2 FYEKMQ, per germline (reference sequence). The CDR3 totals 17 residues. The trim removed 5 bases at V and 9 bases at J, leaving 15 bases unmatched. Written as DNA, the CDR3 is TGTGCCAGCAGCCCTCCCGGGACAGGGGGTGAAAGAGGTGAGCAGTTCTTC. This encodes CASSPPGTGGERGEQFF.

This clonotype has at least ten counts. V and J are TRBV6-1 and TRBJ2-3; TRBD1 aligns across 9 bases. With V trimmed by 5 bases and J by 2 bases, 14 bases remained unmatched. The CDR3 has 18 amino acids. CDR1 MNHNS and CDR2 SASEGT come from the germline V gene. CDR3 bases: TGTGCCAGCAGTACACATGGCCCGGGACAGGGTGTCACAGATACGCAGTATTTT. The encoded protein is CASSTHGPGQGVTDTQYF.

This clonotype was picked up a small number of times. The chain carries TRBV6-1 and TRBJ2-1, with D hard to call. Between the trimmed V and J ends, which lost 8 bases and 2 bases, there was a span of 7 bases. The CDR3 runs to 12 residues. Looked up from germline, CDR1 is MNHNS and CDR2 is SASEGT. CDR3 residues: CASGRPYNEQFF. In DNA, the CDR3 is TGTGCCAGCGGCAGGCCCTACAATGAGCAGTTCTTC.

This clonotype was recorded a few times. The chain combines TRBV7-9 with TRBJ2-7, with 7 bases fitting TRBD1. Germline V gives CDR1 SEHNR, CDR2 FQNEAQ (reference sequence). The CDR3 contains 14 residues. The junction had 6 bases not matched to a gene; V was cut back by 1 base and J by 6 bases. The CDR3 spells CASSLGDSRREQYF. For the CDR3, the DNA is TGTGCCAGCAGCTTAGGGGACAGCCGTCGCGAGCAGTACTTC. The complete variable domain, with remaining parts taken from reference TRBV7-9 and TRBJ2-7, reads DTGVSQNPRHKITKRGQNVTFRCDPISEHNRLYWYRQTLGQGPEFLTYFQNEAQLEKSRLLSDRFSAERPKGSFSTLEIQRTEQGDSAMYLCASSLGDSRREQYFGPGTRLTVT.

This clonotype was recorded a few times. The chain links TRBV2 to TRBJ2-1; D possibly corresponds to TRBD1 (6 bases). The CDR3 length is 13 residues. The ends were cut back, 4 bases at V and 12 bases at J, with 16 bases in the middle. Germline CDR1 is SNHLY and CDR2 is FYNNEI. CDR3 in amino acids: CASSGGVQGRQFF. The CDR3 DNA reads as TGTGCCAGCAGTGGTGGGGTACAGGGTAGGCAGTTCTTC.

The gene calls are TRBV6-2 or TRBV6-3 and TRBJ1-4, with D possibly TRBD1 on 5 matching bases. The germline gives CDR1 MNHEY, CDR2 SVGEGT. V was cut by 6 bases and J by 8 bases, with 13 bases left in between. This CDR3 comprises 13 residues. The chain's CDR3 is CASSAGFGEKLFF. In DNA form, the CDR3 reads TGTGCCAGCAGCGCAGGGTTTGGAGAAAAACTGTTTTTT.

This clonotype was counted ten times or more. The chain couples TRBV28 to TRBJ1-5; D not resolved. Germline V gene data show CDR1 as MDHEN and CDR2 as SYDVKM. The CDR3 totals 11 residues. The V and J ends lost 4 bases and 6 bases respectively, with 4 bases between them. The CDR3 region has the DNA TGTGCCAGCAGTTCAACTCAGCCCCAGCATTTT. Protein: CASSSTQPQHF.

This rearrangement joins TRBV20-1 to TRBJ1-2, with D hard to call. V lost 4 bases and J lost 8, with 14 bases in between. The CDR3 has 12 amino acids. Looked up from germline, CDR1 is DFQATT and CDR2 is SNEGSKA (reference sequence). CDR3 sequence: CSAMASSLGYTF. CDR3 DNA: TGCAGTGCTATGGCCTCGTCTTTAGGCTACACCTTC.

The rearrangement joins TRBV6-2 or TRBV6-3 to TRBJ2-7; D tentatively reads TRBD1 or TRBD2 (5 bases each). This CDR3 region has 16 residues. Germline-derived CDR1 and CDR2 are MNHEY and SVGEGT. V dropped 5 bases and J dropped 6 bases, with 23 bases sitting between them. The CDR3 bases are TGTGCCAGCAGTGACCCTAAGTGGGACCCCTCTCTCGAGCAGTACTTC. It specifies CASSDPKWDPSLEQYF.

This clonotype was counted between two and nine times. The V call is TRBV7-6, the J call TRBJ2-7, with a tentative D call TRBD2 (6 bases). Germline V CDR1 and CDR2: SGHVS, FNYEAQ. The CDR3 is 15 residues long. V dropped 5 bases and J dropped 1 base, with 15 bases sitting between them. CDR3 nucleotides: TGTGCCAGCAGCCCCGAGTCTGGGGGGTCCTACGAGCAGTACTTC. Translated, it gives CASSPESGGSYEQYF.

This clonotype appeared many times. J is TRBJ2-1 and V is TRBV2; TRBD1 is a possible D gene (5 bases). Germline lookup yields CDR1 SNHLY and CDR2 FYNNEI. The CDR3 totals 13 residues. Trimming removed 7 bases at V and 5 bases at J, with 12 bases between. The DNA of the CDR3 is TGTGCCAGCAAGAGACAGATGGACAATGAGCAGTTCTTC. Its translation: CASKRQMDNEQFF.

This clonotype appeared many times. J is TRBJ1-1 and V is TRBV7-9, with D hard to call. CDR1 is SEHNR, CDR2 FQNEAQ, per germline (reference sequence). This CDR3 is 14 amino acids long. Trimming removed 5 bases from V and 0 bases from J, with 10 bases in between. CDR3 region: CASSAQAMNTEAFF. The CDR3 coding sequence is TGTGCCAGCAGCGCGCAGGCGATGAACACTGAAGCTTTCTTT.